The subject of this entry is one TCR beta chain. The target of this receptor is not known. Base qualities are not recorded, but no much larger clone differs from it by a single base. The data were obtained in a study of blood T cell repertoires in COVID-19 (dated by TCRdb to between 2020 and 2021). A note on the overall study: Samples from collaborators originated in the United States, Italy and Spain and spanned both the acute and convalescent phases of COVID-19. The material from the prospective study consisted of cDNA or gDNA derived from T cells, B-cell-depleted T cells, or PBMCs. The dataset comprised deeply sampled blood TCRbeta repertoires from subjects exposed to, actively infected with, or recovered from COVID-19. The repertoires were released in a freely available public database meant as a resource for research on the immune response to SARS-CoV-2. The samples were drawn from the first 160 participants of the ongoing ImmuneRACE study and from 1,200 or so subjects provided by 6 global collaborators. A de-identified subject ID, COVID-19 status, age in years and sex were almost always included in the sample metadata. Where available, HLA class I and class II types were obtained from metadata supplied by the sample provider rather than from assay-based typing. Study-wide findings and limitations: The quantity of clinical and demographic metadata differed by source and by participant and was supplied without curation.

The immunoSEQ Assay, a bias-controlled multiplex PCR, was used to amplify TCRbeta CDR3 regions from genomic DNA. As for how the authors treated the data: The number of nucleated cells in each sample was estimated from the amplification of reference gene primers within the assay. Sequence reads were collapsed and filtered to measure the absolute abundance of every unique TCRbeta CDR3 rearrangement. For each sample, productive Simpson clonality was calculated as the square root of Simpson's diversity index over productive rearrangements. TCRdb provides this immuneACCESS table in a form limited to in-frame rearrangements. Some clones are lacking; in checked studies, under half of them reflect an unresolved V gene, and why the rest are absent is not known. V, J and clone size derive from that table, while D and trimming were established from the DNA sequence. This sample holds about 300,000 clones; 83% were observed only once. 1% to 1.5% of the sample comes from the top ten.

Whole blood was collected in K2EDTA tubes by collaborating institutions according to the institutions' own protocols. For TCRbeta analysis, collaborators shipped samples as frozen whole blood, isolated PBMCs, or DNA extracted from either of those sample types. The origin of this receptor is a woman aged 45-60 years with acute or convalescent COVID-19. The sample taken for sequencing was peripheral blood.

The nucleotide sequence reads TGTGCCAGCAGCCAAGGTGCGGGTCAGCCCCAGCATTTT. The resulting protein is CASSQGAGQPQHF. The chain was built from TRBV3-1 (or the pseudogene TRBV3-2) and TRBJ1-5, with no confidently assigned D gene. Trimming at the junction amounts to 1 base on V and 6 bases on J, and the germline ends lie 7 bases apart. From its cysteine to its phenylalanine, the CDR3 spans 13 amino acids. Only CDR3 DNA is held: 39 bases, read in frame from base 1. CDR1 and CDR2 (LGHDT, YNNKEL) derive from the germline V gene (reference sequence).